Listed here are 22 T cell receptor beta chains from one sample, sequenced in a study of cytomegalovirus exposure and HLA in healthy donors. This PCR relied on a set of 60 Vbeta primers and 13 Jbeta primers. Some clones are missing from TCRdb's copy, which holds only in-frame ones; the method was immunoSEQ multiplex PCR. The table has fewer than 140,000 clones, roughly four fifths seen once. Source material: PBMCs. These receptors were taken from a man between 45 and 60 years old in good health and CMV-seronegative.

The chain links TRBV19 to TRBJ1-6; unclear D gene. CDR1 LNHDA and CDR2 SQIVND come from the germline V gene (reference sequence). The CDR3 sequence is 13 residues long. V gave up 6 bases and J gave up 6 bases, with 9 bases separating them. The CDR3 region is CASREFGNSPLHF. DNA for the CDR3: TGTGCCAGTAGAGAATTCGGTAATTCACCCCTCCACTTT.

This clone was seen a handful of times. V gene TRBV7-2 combines with J gene TRBJ1-1; possibly TRBD1 for D (6 bases). The CDR3 runs 13 residues. In germline, CDR1 is SGHTA, CDR2 FQGNSA. Trimming took off 5 bases at V and 4 bases at J, with 11 bases between the two ends. The CDR3 sequence is CASSPTGPTEAFF. The CDR3 DNA is TGTGCCAGCAGCCCAACAGGGCCCACTGAAGCTTTCTTT.

The chain employs TRBV5-8 and TRBJ2-3; 13 bases line up with TRBD2. In germline, CDR1 is SGHTS, CDR2 YDEGEE. This CDR3 is 17 amino acids long. Trimming at V came to 0 bases and at J to 5 bases, leaving 6 bases not matched to a gene. The CDR3 sequence: CASSLARTSGGRDTQYF. The CDR3 DNA reads TGTGCCAGCAGCTTGGCCAGGACTAGCGGGGGTAGAGATACGCAGTATTTT.

The chain has TRBV18 and TRBJ1-5; perhaps TRBD1 as D (5 bases). Germline CDR1 and CDR2: KGHSH and LQKENI. The ends were cut back, 3 bases at V and 2 bases at J, with 14 bases in the middle. The CDR3 contains 16 residues. CDR3 loop: CASSPSVPGGNQPQHF. As DNA, the CDR3 is TGTGCCAGCTCACCCTCGGTCCCGGGGGGCAATCAGCCCCAGCATTTT.

The chain combines TRBV5-4 with TRBJ2-1; D may be TRBD2 (6 bases). The CDR3 has 15 residues. Germline CDR1 and CDR2: SGHNT and YYREEE (reference sequence). V lost 1 base and J lost 7, with 15 bases in between. The CDR3 loop is CASSLLAGSKNEQFF. CDR3 nucleotide sequence: TGTGCCAGCAGCTTGTTGGCGGGGAGTAAGAATGAGCAGTTCTTC.

This chain links TRBV2 with TRBJ1-1, with D unclear. CDR1 SNHLY and CDR2 FYNNEI come from the germline V gene. The CDR3 is 10 residues long. CDR3 residues: CVTKNTEAFF. Here the CDR3 DNA reads TGTGTTACAAAGAACACTGAAGCTTTCTTT.

The count of this clone is one. The chain is built from TRBV19 and TRBJ1-2, with D tentatively TRBD1 (6 bases). Germline CDR1 and CDR2: LNHDA and SQIVND (reference sequence). Trimming took 0 bases from V and 4 from J, leaving 9 bases between them. There are 14 residues in the CDR3. The CDR3: CASSIDRTAYGYTF. Here the CDR3 DNA reads TGTGCCAGTAGTATAGACCGGACAGCCTATGGCTACACCTTC. Variable domain in full (rest from reference TRBV19 and TRBJ1-2): DGGITQSPKYLFRKEGQNVTLSCEQNLNHDAMYWYRQDPGQGLRLIYYSQIVNDFQKGDIAEGYSVSREKKESFPLTVTSAQKNPTAFYLCASSIDRTAYGYTFGSGTRLTVV.

The chain uses TRBV2 and TRBJ1-1; no firm D call. The CDR3 has 13 amino acids. Trimming pared 0 bases from V and 12 bases from J, leaving 14 bases between. Germline V gene sequence: CDR1 SNHLY, CDR2 FYNNEI. CDR3 DNA: TGTGCCAGCAGTGAAGCTTTAGTGCCGGGGACTTTCTTT. Residues: CASSEALVPGTFF.

The genes are TRBV27 and TRBJ2-3, with TRBD2 matching over 9 bases. The trim removed 7 bases at V and 5 bases at J, leaving 16 bases unmatched. The CDR3 sequence is 17 residues long. Germline CDR1 and CDR2: MNHEY and SMNVEV (reference sequence). CDR3 DNA sequence: TGTGCCAGCAAGTGGGGGATCGCGGGGGGGCTAGGAGATACGCAGTATTTT. It encodes CASKWGIAGGLGDTQYF.

The J gene is TRBJ2-5, the V gene TRBV30; tentatively, D is TRBD2 (6 bases). Trimming stripped 5 bases from V and 7 bases from J, with 11 bases between. Looked up from germline, CDR1 is GTSNPN and CDR2 is SVGIG (reference sequence). This CDR3 region has 11 residues. CDR3 sequence (DNA): TGTGCCTGGGGGGGGAGAGGGACCCAGTACTTC. It yields the protein CAWGGRGTQYF.

The chain has TRBV6-1 and TRBJ2-5; perhaps TRBD1 as D (6 bases). The DNA end is a closer match to TRBJ2-7, so the J assignment may be wrong. Germline lookup yields CDR1 MNHNS and CDR2 SASEGT. The CDR3 covers 14 residues. CDR3 region: CASSGVKGAYEQYF. Written as DNA, the CDR3 is TGTGCCAGCAGTGGGGTGAAGGGGGCCTACGAGCAGTACTTC.

The gene calls are TRBV5-1 and TRBJ1-1, with TRBD1 matching over 7 bases. Per germline, CDR1 SGHRS and CDR2 YFSETQ. The CDR3 contains 14 residues. V lost 2 bases and J lost 7; bases outside the gene matches: 8. The chain's CDR3 is CASSFADREVEAFF. CDR3 coding DNA: TGCGCCAGCAGCTTCGCCGACAGGGAGGTTGAAGCTTTCTTT.

The chain couples TRBV6-1 to TRBJ1-1; D call uncertain. From germline, CDR1 is MNHNS and CDR2 SASEGT. Trimming shortened V by 4 bases and J by 4 bases, and 13 bases separated the two germline ends. The CDR3 has 14 amino acids. The CDR3 protein is CASSVEGVGTEAFF. For the CDR3, the DNA is TGTGCCAGCAGTGTGGAGGGAGTGGGCACTGAAGCTTTCTTT.

The V gene is TRBV5-4, the J gene TRBJ2-2; D uncertain. The germline V gene encodes CDR1 SGHNT and CDR2 YYREEE (reference sequence). The CDR3 runs to 15 residues. Trimming removed 0 bases at V and 0 bases at J, with 6 bases between. The CDR3 region has the DNA TGTGCCAGCAGCTTGGCTACCACGAACACCGGGGAGCTGTTTTTT. Protein sequence: CASSLATTNTGELFF. Filled out from reference TRBV5-4 and TRBJ2-2, the complete variable domain reads ETGVTQSPTHLIKTRGQQVTLRCSSQSGHNTVSWYQQALGQGPQFIFQYYREEENGRGNFPPRFSGLQFPNYSSELNVNALELDDSALYLCASSLATTNTGELFFGEGSRLTVL.

The gene calls are TRBV7-8 and TRBJ1-5; maybe TRBD1 (5 bases). Germline lookup yields CDR1 SGHVS and CDR2 FQNEAQ. V was pared by 10 bases and J by 7 bases, with 14 bases between. This CDR3 comprises 12 residues. The CDR3 spells CAIPKGWQPQHF. The CDR3 nucleotides are TGTGCCATCCCAAAGGGGTGGCAGCCCCAGCATTTT.

The chain has TRBV9 and TRBJ2-2; possibly TRBD2 for D (5 bases). The length of the CDR3 is 16 residues. CDR1 SGDLS and CDR2 YYNGEE come from the germline V gene. Between the trimmed V and J ends, which lost 0 bases and 7 bases, there was a span of 16 bases. The CDR3 DNA is TGTGCCAGCAGCGTAGGAGGCAGCCTGGGGAGCGGGGAGCTGTTTTTT. Its protein is CASSVGGSLGSGELFF.

The rearrangement uses TRBV30 and TRBJ1-5; TRBD1 aligns across 8 bases. This CDR3 has 14 amino acids. The ends lost 4 bases at V and 3 bases at J; junction bases unmatched: 5. Germline V gene sequence: CDR1 GTSNPN, CDR2 SVGIG (reference sequence). The CDR3 DNA follows: TGTGCCTGGATTGGGACAGGCTTCAATCAGCCCCAGCATTTT. It specifies CAWIGTGFNQPQHF.

This chain links TRBV5-1 with TRBJ2-6; 8 nucleotides match TRBD1. Germline lookup yields CDR1 SGHRS and CDR2 YFSETQ. V lost 3 bases and J lost 3; bases outside the gene matches: 5. This CDR3 is built from 16 residues. This CDR3 is CASSWQGARGANVLTF. CDR3 bases: TGCGCCAGCAGCTGGCAGGGGGCGCGTGGGGCCAACGTCCTGACTTTC.

The V gene is TRBV30, the J gene TRBJ1-5; TRBD1 might be the D (6 bases). Germline V gives CDR1 GTSNPN, CDR2 SVGIG (reference sequence). Trimming removed 7 bases at V and 5 bases at J, with 15 bases between. The CDR3 length is 13 residues. CDR3 in DNA: TGTGCCTACGTGGCAGGGGATTATCAGCCCCAGCATTTT. Residues: CAYVAGDYQPQHF.

This clone showed up just a few times. The chain has TRBV6-5 and TRBJ2-1, with TRBD2 as a possible D gene (5 bases). Germline V gene sequence: CDR1 MNHEY, CDR2 SVGAGI. With 0 bases removed from V and 6 bases from J, the gap between germline ends came to 9 bases. CDR3 length equals 14 residues. CDR3 bases: TGTGCCAGCAGTTACTCGAGGGTAGGCAATGAGCAGTTCTTC. This gives the protein CASSYSRVGNEQFF.

The rearrangement links TRBV27 to TRBJ2-5; 9 nucleotides line up with TRBD1. The DNA matches TRBJ2-7 better at its end, which makes the J call doubtful. Germline values: CDR1 MNHEY, CDR2 SMNVEV (reference sequence). This CDR3 contains 16 residues. The CDR3 reads CASSSAPGTGNYEQYF. CDR3 sequence (DNA): TGTGCCAGCAGTTCCGCCCCCGGGACAGGGAACTACGAGCAGTACTTC.

The rearrangement uses TRBV10-3 and TRBJ1-3; 12 bases fit TRBD1. The germline V gene encodes CDR1 ENHRY and CDR2 SYGVKD. V was pared by 0 bases and J by 3 bases, with 12 bases of the junction left unmatched. This CDR3 is 20 amino acids long. Here the CDR3 reads CAISESFGTGGPKGGNTIYF. The CDR3 region has the DNA TGTGCCATCAGTGAGTCGTTCGGGACAGGGGGCCCTAAGGGTGGAAACACCATATATTTT.